A few counts support the clone carrying this TCR beta chain. What it binds is not known. V gave up 5 bases and J gave up 0 bases; unmatched junction bases: 15. CDR3 length: 19 amino acids. Germline loops: CDR1 SGHRS, CDR2 YFSETQ. TCRdb called the 5' RACE reads again in MiXCR, with one record for every CDR3 protein. This table has hundreds of thousands of distinct CDR3 sequences, 20% to 25% appearing once. All donors comprised healthy Caucasians. This sample stems from a study of identical twins. Overall study findings and caveats: Memory repertoires showed no such pattern, whereas abundant cord blood beta clonotypes carried fewer insertions.

These data were also filed under a second study, of yellow fever vaccine responses in identical twins.

The rearrangement uses TRBV5-1 and TRBJ2-1; 9 nucleotides agree with TRBD1. The sequenced sample was CD4+ T cells sorted from blood. The clonotype originates from a woman under 30 in good health. CDR3 coding DNA: TGCGCCAGCAGGGGTGGACAGGGGCCCCCCCTTAGCTCCTACAATGAGCAGTTCTTC. Amino acids: CASRGGQGPPLSSYNEQFF. Using reference TRBV5-1 and TRBJ2-1 for the parts outside the CDR3, the full variable domain is KAGVTQTPRYLIKTRGQQVTLSCSPISGHRSVSWYQQTPGQGLQFLFEYFSETQRNKGNFPGRFSGRQFSNSRSEMNVSTLELGDSALYLCASRGGQGPPLSSYNEQFFGPGTRLTVL.